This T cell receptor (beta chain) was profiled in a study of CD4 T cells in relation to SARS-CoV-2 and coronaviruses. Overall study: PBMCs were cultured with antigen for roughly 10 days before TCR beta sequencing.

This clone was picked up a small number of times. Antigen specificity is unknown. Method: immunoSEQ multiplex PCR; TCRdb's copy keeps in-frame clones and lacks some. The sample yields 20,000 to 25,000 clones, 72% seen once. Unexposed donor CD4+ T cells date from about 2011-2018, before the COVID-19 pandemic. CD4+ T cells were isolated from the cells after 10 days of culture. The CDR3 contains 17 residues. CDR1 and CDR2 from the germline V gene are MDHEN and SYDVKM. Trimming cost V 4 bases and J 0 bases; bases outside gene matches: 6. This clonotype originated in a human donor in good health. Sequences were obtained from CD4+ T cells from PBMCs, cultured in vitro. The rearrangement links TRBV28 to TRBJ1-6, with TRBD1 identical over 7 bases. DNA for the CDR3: TGTGCCAGCAGTTCAGGACAGGCCGGCTCCTATAATTCACCCCTCCACTTT. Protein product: CASSSGQAGSYNSPLHF.